This TCR beta chain was captured in a study of monozygotic twins with inflammatory bowel disease. TCRdb re-called the 5' RACE reads and gives one entry per CDR3 protein, without DNA. Its clone listing holds about 150,000 distinct CDR3 sequences. Whole-study results and caveats: The co-twins with IBD showed lower TCRbeta diversity (inverse Simpson) than their healthy siblings. Clonotype overlap with others was lower in IBD patients than in healthy twins, a difference that was greatest with disease activity.

Details on this clonotype: Its antigen remains unknown.

CDR1 and CDR2 (germline): MNHEY, SVGAGI. CDR3 length: 13 residues. The chain employs TRBV6-5 and TRBJ1-5. This clonotype was sampled from a human donor with ulcerative colitis or Crohn's disease, or a healthy co-twin of an affected twin (not recorded which). Sequenced: blood. The CDR3 here is CASRQYSNQPQHF.